This entry lists 17 T cell receptor beta chains sequenced from one sample in a study of blood T cell repertoires in COVID-19. Using immunoSEQ multiplex PCR, the repertoire was profiled, and TCRdb retains in-frame clones only, with some absent. The sample has hundreds of thousands of clones, 88% seen once. The sample taken for sequencing was PBMCs or T cells enriched from blood (not recorded which). The receptors were gathered from a woman aged 30 to 39 who had recovered from COVID-19.

The chain combines TRBV7-6 with TRBJ1-2; D not certain. The CDR3 has 15 residues. Trimming removed 5 bases at V and 2 bases at J, with 15 bases between. From germline, CDR1 is SGHVS and CDR2 FNYEAQ. Here the CDR3 DNA reads TGTGCCAGCAGCCAGCGGTGGGGATCCAACTATGGCTACACCTTC. Protein product: CASSQRWGSNYGYTF.

V is TRBV7-8 and J is TRBJ2-5; 11 nucleotides align to TRBD2. The trim removed 2 bases at V and 1 base at J, leaving 3 bases unmatched. In germline, CDR1 is SGHVS, CDR2 FQNEAQ. CDR3 size: 16 residues. CDR3 sequence: CASSLRTSGSQETQYF. CDR3 DNA sequence: TGTGCCAGCAGCTTAAGGACTAGCGGGTCCCAAGAGACCCAGTACTTC. The full variable domain, its missing parts supplied by reference TRBV7-8 and TRBJ2-5, is GAGVSQSPRYKVAKRGQDVALRCDPISGHVSLFWYQQALGQGPEFLTYFQNEAQLDKSGLPSDRFFAERPEGSVSTLKIQRTQQEDSAVYLCASSLRTSGSQETQYFGPGTRLLVL.

V gene TRBV15 combines with J gene TRBJ1-5; maybe TRBD1 (6 bases). The CDR3 sequence is 16 residues long. Germline V gene lookup returns CDR1 LNHNV and CDR2 YYDKDF (reference sequence). V lost 4 bases and J lost 3, with 16 bases in between. The CDR3 spells CATSTPKDSFNQPQHF. CDR3 bases: TGTGCCACCAGCACCCCAAAGGACAGTTTCAATCAGCCCCAGCATTTT. The whole variable domain, remainder taken from reference TRBV15 and TRBJ1-5, is DAMVIQNPRYQVTQFGKPVTLSCSQTLNHNVMYWYQQKSSQAPKLLFHYYDKDFNNEADTPDNFQSRRPNTSFCFLDIRSPGLGDTAMYLCATSTPKDSFNQPQHFGDGTRLSIL.

V and J are TRBV5-1 and TRBJ2-7; 7 bases are shared with TRBD1. V lost 5 bases to trimming and J lost 7 bases; unmatched junction nucleotides: 6. Germline assignment: CDR1 SGHRS and CDR2 YFSETQ. This CDR3 comprises 12 residues. CDR3 sequence (DNA): TGCGCCAGCAGAGACAGGGTTGGGGAGCAGTACTTC. Protein: CASRDRVGEQYF.

The chain combines TRBV6-5 with TRBJ1-3; 7 bases are a match to TRBD1. The germline CDR1 and CDR2 sequences are MNHEY and SVGAGI. V dropped 8 bases and J dropped 6; count of bases not matched to a gene: 4. The CDR3 has 12 residues. CDR3 region: CASGDSLNTIYF. The CDR3 region has the DNA TGTGCCAGCGGGGACAGCTTAAACACCATATATTTT.

This clone was seen a single time. This chain links TRBV4-3 with TRBJ1-1; D not certain. Looked up from germline, CDR1 is LGHNA and CDR2 is YSLEER. The V end was cut by 4 bases, the J end by 4 bases, with 7 bases between. The CDR3 totals 12 residues. Written as DNA, the CDR3 is TGCGCCAGCAGCCTCACGGGCACTGAAGCTTTCTTT. This gives the protein CASSLTGTEAFF.

The chain carries TRBV2 and TRBJ2-1; D possibly corresponds to TRBD2 (6 bases). The CDR3 runs 14 residues. Germline V gives CDR1 SNHLY, CDR2 FYNNEI. V lost 3 bases, J lost 3 bases, and 9 bases lay in between. The DNA of the CDR3 is TGTGCCAGCAGTGACGGGGGATACTACAATGAGCAGTTCTTC. Amino acids: CASSDGGYYNEQFF.

The CDR3 reads CASSLRRTGELFF. The CDR3 DNA sequence: TGTGCCAGCAGCTTAAGGAGAACCGGGGAGCTGTTTTTT. The chain has TRBV5-6 and TRBJ2-2; D gene unclear. V was clipped by 2 bases and J by 5 bases, with 7 bases between them. This CDR3 has 13 residues. The germline V gene encodes CDR1 SGHDT and CDR2 YYEEEE.

The rearrangement joins TRBV29-1 to TRBJ2-7; 7 bases agree with TRBD2. This CDR3 contains 15 residues. With V trimmed by 7 bases and J by 3 bases, 15 bases remained unmatched. Germline V gives CDR1 SQVTM, CDR2 ANQGSEA. The DNA of the CDR3 is TGCAGCGCTTTTGGTGGGGACTACCCGATCTACGAGCAGTACTTC. Residues: CSAFGGDYPIYEQYF.

This rearrangement joins TRBV28 to TRBJ1-1; 12 nucleotides align to TRBD1. CDR1 is MDHEN, CDR2 SYDVKM, per germline. The CDR3 runs 17 residues. The junction had 5 bases not matched to a gene; V was cut back by 3 bases and J by 0 bases. The CDR3 region has the DNA TGTGCCAGCAGTTTGGACGGGACAGGGGGCATGAACACTGAAGCTTTCTTT. This encodes CASSLDGTGGMNTEAFF.

V gene TRBV19 combines with J gene TRBJ2-2; possibly TRBD1 for D (6 bases). The CDR3 runs to 16 residues. Between the trimmed V and J ends, which lost 9 bases and 3 bases, there was a span of 20 bases. Germline V gives CDR1 LNHDA, CDR2 SQIVND (reference sequence). CDR3 DNA sequence: TGTGCCAGCCAAAACAATCAGGGGTGGGACACCGGGGAGCTGTTTTTT. Protein product: CASQNNQGWDTGELFF.

The chain employs TRBV5-1 and TRBJ1-1; 8 nucleotides match TRBD1. The CDR3 runs 17 residues. In germline, CDR1 is SGHRS, CDR2 YFSETQ. V was pared by 3 bases and J by 3 bases, with 13 bases of the junction left unmatched. The CDR3 here is CASSSPVDRVGYTEAFF. CDR3 DNA sequence: TGCGCCAGCAGCTCTCCGGTGGACAGGGTTGGGTACACTGAAGCTTTCTTT.

This rearrangement joins TRBV5-3 to TRBJ2-1, with 10 bases lining up with TRBD2. TRBV5-3 carries the ORF label, with uncertain function. J gave up 5 bases and V 1 base, and 3 bases lay outside the gene matches. The CDR3 consists of 15 residues. The CDR3 loop is CARSLRTSGDNEQFF. Here the CDR3 DNA reads TGTGCCAGAAGCTTGCGGACTAGCGGTGACAATGAGCAGTTCTTC.

The chain has TRBV9 and TRBJ2-2, with TRBD1 as a possible D gene (6 bases). Germline values: CDR1 SGDLS, CDR2 YYNGEE. Trimming took off 9 bases at V and 5 bases at J, with 11 bases between the two ends. The CDR3 loop spans 12 amino acids. The CDR3 DNA follows: TGTGCCACCGCCAGGGGAACCGGGGAGCTGTTTTTT. This gives the protein CATARGTGELFF.

This clone was seen more than once but under ten times. The chain uses TRBV5-1 and TRBJ2-7; TRBD2 aligns across 9 bases. CDR3 length equals 16 residues. The J segment lost 1 base and the V segment lost 2 bases, leaving 7 bases of the junction unmatched. Germline values: CDR1 SGHRS, CDR2 YFSETQ. CDR3 amino acids: CASSFGSGGFSYEQYF. CDR3 DNA sequence: TGCGCCAGCAGCTTCGGTAGCGGGGGATTTTCCTACGAGCAGTACTTC.

The chain employs TRBV15 and TRBJ2-7; D uncertain. V lost 3 bases and J lost 6, with 15 bases in between. Germline-derived CDR1 and CDR2 are LNHNV and YYDKDF (reference sequence). The CDR3 is made up of 14 amino acids. CDR3 in amino acids: CATSSAEFVFEQYF. For the CDR3, the DNA is TGTGCCACCAGCAGTGCCGAGTTTGTATTCGAGCAGTACTTC. Full variable domain (outside the CDR3, taken from reference TRBV15 and TRBJ2-7): DAMVIQNPRYQVTQFGKPVTLSCSQTLNHNVMYWYQQKSSQAPKLLFHYYDKDFNNEADTPDNFQSRRPNTSFCFLDIRSPGLGDTAMYLCATSSAEFVFEQYFGPGTRLTVT.

This chain connects TRBV2 to TRBJ1-2, with 11 bases that match TRBD1. CDR1 and CDR2 (germline): SNHLY, FYNNEI. The CDR3 consists of 16 residues. V shed 5 bases, J shed 12 bases, and the junction held 17 bases outside the gene matches. The CDR3 loop reads CASSHALDRGRLINTF. The CDR3 DNA is TGTGCCAGCAGTCACGCTCTGGACAGGGGGCGGCTAATAAACACCTTC. Using reference TRBV2 and TRBJ1-2 for the parts outside the CDR3, the full variable domain is EPEVTQTPSHQVTQMGQEVILRCVPISNHLYFYWYRQILGQKVEFLVSFYNNEISEKSEIFDDQFSVERPDGSNFTLKIRSTKLEDSAMYFCASSHALDRGRLINTFGSGTRLTVV.